Below, one T cell receptor beta chain is given with its context. Clones were sequenced by immunoSEQ multiplex PCR, and TCRdb holds only the in-frame ones, with some missing. The sample includes 70,000 to 80,000 clones, roughly nine tenths of them seen just once. This entry is derived from a study of T cell clones after liver transplantation. Study overall: TCRbeta sequencing after a pre-transplant mixed lymphocyte reaction identified graft-donor-reactive clones, later tracked in post-transplant blood. Apart from a few HCV-positive recipients, transplants were for non-autoimmune, non-viral reasons.

Sorting of unstimulated PBMCs yielded separate CD3+CD4+ and CD3+CD8+ fractions. The CDR3 spans 12 residues. Germline V CDR1 and CDR2: SGHRS, YFSETQ. The V gene lost 0 bases and the J gene lost 12 bases, with 12 bases spanning the gap. This chain links TRBV5-1 with TRBJ2-5; no clear D gene. The origin of this receptor is a human donor who received a liver transplant. The sample was CD4+ T cells from blood, taken before liver transplant. CDR3 coding DNA: TGCGCCAGCAGCTTGGGTGGTGGGATGAAGTACTTC. As protein: CASSLGGGMKYF.